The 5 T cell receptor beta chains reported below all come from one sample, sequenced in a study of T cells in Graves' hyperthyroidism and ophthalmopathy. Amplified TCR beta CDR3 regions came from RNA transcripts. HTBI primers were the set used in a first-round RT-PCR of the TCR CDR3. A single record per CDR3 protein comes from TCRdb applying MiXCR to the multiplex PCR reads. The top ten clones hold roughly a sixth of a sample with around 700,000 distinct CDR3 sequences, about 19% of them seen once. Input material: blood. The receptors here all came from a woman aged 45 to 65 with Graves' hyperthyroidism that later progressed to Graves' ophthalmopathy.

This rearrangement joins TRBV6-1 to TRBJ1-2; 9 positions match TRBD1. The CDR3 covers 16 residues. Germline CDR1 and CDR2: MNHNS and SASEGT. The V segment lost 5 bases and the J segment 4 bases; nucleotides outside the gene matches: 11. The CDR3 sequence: CASSPPGQGVFYGYTF. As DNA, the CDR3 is TGTGCCAGCAGTCCTCCGGGACAGGGAGTTTTCTATGGCTACACCTTC.

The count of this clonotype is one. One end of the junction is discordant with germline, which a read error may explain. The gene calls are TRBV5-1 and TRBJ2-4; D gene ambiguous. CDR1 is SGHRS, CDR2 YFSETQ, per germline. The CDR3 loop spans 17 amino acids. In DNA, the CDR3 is TGTGCCAGCAGCTTGGACGAAACGCGTCTAACCAAAAACATTCAGTACTTC. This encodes CASSLDETRLTKNIQYF.

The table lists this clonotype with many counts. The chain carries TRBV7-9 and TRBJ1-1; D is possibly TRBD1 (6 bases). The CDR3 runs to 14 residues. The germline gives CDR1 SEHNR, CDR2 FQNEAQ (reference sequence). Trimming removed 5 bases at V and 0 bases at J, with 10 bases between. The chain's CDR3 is CASSGGHLNTEAFF. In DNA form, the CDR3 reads TGTGCCAGCAGCGGGGGACATCTGAACACTGAAGCTTTCTTT.

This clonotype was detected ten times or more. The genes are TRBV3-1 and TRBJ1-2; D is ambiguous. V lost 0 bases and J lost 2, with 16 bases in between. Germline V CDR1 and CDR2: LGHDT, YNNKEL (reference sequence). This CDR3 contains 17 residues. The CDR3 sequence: CASSQDLGVGLNYGYTF. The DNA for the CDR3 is TGTGCCAGCAGCCAAGATCTCGGAGTCGGCCTGAACTATGGCTACACCTTC.

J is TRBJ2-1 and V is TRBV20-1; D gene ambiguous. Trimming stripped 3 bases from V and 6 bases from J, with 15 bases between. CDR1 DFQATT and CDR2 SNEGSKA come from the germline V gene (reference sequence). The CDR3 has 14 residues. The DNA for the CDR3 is TGCAGTGCTAGTGAACATGGGTGGGGCAATGAGCAGTTCTTC. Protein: CSASEHGWGNEQFF.